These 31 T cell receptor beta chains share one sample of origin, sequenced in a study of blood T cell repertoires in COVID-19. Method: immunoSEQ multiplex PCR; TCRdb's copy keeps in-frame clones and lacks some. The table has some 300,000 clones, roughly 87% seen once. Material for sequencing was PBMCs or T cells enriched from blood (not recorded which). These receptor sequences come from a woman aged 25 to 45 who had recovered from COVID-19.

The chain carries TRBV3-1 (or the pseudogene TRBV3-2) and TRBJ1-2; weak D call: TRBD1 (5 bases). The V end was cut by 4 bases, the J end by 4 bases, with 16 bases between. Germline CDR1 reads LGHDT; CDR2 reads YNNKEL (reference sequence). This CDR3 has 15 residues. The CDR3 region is CASSRTPTVSYGYTF. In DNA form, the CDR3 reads TGTGCCAGCAGCCGCACCCCGACAGTCAGCTATGGCTACACCTTC.

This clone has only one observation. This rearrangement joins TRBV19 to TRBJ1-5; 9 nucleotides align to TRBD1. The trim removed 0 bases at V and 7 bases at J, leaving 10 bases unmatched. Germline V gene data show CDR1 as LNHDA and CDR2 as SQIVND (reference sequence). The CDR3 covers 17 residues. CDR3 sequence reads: CASSIDRGQGINQPQHF. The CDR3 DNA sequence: TGTGCCAGTAGTATAGACCGGGGACAGGGTATCAACCAGCCCCAGCATTTT.

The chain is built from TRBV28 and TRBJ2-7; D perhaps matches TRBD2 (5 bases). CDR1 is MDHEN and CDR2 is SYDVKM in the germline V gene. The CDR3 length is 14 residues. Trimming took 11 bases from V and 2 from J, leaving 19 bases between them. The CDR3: CAAAEGYRTYEQYF. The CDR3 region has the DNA TGTGCCGCGGCTGAGGGTTACCGGACCTACGAGCAGTACTTC.

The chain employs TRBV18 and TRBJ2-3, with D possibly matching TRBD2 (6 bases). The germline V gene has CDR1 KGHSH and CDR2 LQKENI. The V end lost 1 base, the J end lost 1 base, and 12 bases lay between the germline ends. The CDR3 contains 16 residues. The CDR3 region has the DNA TGTGCCAGCTCACCACTGCGGGGAGTGGGCACAGATACGCAGTATTTT. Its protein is CASSPLRGVGTDTQYF.

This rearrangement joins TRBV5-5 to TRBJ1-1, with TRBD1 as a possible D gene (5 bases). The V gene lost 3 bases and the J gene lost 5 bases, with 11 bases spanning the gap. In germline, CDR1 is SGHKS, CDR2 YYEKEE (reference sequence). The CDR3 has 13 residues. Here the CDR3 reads CASSSAGRTEAFF. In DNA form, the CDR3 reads TGTGCCAGCAGCTCCGCAGGGAGGACTGAAGCTTTCTTT.

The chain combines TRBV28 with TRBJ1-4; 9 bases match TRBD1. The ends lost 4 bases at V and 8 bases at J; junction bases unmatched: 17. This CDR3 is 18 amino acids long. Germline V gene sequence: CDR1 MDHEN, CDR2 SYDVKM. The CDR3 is CASSSSGTGFGVVEKLFF. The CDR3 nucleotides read TGTGCCAGCAGTTCGTCCGGGACAGGGTTCGGGGTTGTCGAAAAACTGTTTTTT.

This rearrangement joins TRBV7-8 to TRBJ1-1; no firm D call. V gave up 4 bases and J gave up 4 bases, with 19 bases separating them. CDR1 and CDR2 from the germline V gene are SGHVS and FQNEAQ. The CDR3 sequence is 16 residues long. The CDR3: CASSSGPNTVGTEAFF. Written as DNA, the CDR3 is TGTGCCAGCAGCTCAGGCCCCAACACAGTGGGCACTGAAGCTTTCTTT.

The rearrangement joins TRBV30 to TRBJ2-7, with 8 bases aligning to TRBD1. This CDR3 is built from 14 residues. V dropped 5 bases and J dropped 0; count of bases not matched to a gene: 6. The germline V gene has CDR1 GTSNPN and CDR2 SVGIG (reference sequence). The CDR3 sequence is CAWERQGFSYEQYF. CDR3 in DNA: TGTGCCTGGGAGAGACAGGGGTTCTCCTACGAGCAGTACTTC.

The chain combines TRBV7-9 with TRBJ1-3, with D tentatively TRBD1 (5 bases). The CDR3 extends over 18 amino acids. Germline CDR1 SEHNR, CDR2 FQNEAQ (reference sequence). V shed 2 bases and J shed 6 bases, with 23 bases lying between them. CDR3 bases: TGTGCCAGCAGCTTATCCTGGGCCATGGCGCGGGGCGTAAACACCATATATTTT. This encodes CASSLSWAMARGVNTIYF.

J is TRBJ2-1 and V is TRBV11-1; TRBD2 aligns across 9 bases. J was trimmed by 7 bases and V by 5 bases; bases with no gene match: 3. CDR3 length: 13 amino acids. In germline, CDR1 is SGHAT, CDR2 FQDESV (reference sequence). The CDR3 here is CASSAGGPNEQFF. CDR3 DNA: TGTGCCAGCAGCGCGGGGGGGCCAAATGAGCAGTTCTTC.

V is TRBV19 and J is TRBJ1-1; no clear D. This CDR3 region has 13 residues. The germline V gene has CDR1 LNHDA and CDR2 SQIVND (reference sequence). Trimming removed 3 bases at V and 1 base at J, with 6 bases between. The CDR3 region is CASSIVENTEAFF. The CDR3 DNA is TGTGCCAGTAGTATCGTAGAGAACACTGAAGCTTTCTTT.

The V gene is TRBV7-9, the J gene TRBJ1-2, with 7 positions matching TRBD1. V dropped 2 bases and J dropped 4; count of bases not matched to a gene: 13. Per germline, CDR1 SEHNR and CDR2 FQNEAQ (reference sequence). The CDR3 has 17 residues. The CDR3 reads CASSLIPDRDWSYGYTF. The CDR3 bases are TGTGCCAGCAGCTTAATCCCAGACAGGGATTGGTCCTATGGCTACACCTTC.

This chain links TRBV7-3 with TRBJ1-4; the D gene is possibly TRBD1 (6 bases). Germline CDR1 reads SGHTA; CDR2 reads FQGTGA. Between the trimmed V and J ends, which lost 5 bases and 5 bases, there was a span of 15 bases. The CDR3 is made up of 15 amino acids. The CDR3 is CASSAGGSQNEKLFF. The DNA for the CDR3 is TGTGCCAGCAGCGCTGGGGGCAGCCAAAATGAAAAACTGTTTTTT.

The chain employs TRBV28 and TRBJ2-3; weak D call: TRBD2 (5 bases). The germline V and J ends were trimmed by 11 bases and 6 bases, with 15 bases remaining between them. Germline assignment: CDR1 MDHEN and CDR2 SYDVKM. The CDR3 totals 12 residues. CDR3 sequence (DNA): TGTGCCGGAGGCCCGCTTCCGGATACGCAGTATTTT. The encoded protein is CAGGPLPDTQYF.

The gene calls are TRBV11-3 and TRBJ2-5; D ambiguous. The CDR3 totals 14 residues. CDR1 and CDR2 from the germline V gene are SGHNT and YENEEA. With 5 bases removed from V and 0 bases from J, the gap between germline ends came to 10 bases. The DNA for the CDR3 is TGTGCCAGCAGCGCCCGAGGCAACCAAGAGACCCAGTACTTC. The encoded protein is CASSARGNQETQYF. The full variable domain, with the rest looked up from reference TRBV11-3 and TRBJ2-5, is EAGVVQSPRYKIIEKKQPVAFWCNPISGHNTLYWYLQNLGQGPELLIRYENEEAVDDSQLPKDRFSAERLKGVDSTLKIQPAELGDSAVYLCASSARGNQETQYFGPGTRLLVL.

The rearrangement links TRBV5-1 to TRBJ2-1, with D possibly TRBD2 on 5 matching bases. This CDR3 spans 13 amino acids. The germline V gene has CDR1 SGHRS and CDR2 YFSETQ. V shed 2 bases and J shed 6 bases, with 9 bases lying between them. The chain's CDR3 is CASSFLASNEQFF. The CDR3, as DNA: TGCGCCAGCAGCTTTCTAGCCTCCAATGAGCAGTTCTTC.

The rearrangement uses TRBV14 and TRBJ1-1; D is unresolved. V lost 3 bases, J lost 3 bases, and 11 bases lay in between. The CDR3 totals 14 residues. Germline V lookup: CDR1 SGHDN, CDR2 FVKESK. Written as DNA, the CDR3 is TGTGCCAGCAGCCAGCGGGCAAGGGACACTGAAGCTTTCTTT. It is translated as CASSQRARDTEAFF.

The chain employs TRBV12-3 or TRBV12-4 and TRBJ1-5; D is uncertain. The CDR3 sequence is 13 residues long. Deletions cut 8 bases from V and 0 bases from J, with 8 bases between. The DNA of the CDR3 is TGTGCCAGCGGGCGGGTTAGCAATCAGCCCCAGCATTTT. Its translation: CASGRVSNQPQHF.

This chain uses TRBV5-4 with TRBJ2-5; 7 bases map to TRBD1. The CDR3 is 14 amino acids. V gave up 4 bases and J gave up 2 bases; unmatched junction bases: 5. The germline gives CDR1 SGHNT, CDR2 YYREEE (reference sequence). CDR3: CASSIRQGQETQYF. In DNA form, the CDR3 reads TGTGCCAGCAGCATACGACAGGGACAAGAGACCCAGTACTTC.

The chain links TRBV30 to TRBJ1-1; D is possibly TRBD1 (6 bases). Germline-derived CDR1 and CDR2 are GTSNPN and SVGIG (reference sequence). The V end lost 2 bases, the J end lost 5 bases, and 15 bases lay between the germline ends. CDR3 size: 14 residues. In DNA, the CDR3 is TGTGCCTGGAGTTCTAAGACCAGGGGAACTGAAGCTTTCTTT. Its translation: CAWSSKTRGTEAFF.

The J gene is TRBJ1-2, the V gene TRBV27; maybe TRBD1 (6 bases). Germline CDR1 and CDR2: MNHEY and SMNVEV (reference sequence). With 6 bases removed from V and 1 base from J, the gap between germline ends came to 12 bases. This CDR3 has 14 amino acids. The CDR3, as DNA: TGTGCCAGCAGCTCAGGGGTGGGTAACTATGGCTACACCTTC. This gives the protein CASSSGVGNYGYTF.

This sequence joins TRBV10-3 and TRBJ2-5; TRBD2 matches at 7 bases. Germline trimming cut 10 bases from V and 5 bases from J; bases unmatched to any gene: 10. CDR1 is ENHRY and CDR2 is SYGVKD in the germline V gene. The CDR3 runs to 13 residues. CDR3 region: CATVGRERETQYF. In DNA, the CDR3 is TGTGCCACCGTTGGGCGGGAGAGGGAGACCCAGTACTTC.

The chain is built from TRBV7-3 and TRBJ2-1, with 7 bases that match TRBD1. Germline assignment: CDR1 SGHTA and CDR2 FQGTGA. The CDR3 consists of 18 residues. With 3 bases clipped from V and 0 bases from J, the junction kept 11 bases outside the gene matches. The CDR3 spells CASSFWSPGTASYNEQFF. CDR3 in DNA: TGTGCCAGCAGCTTCTGGTCCCCCGGGACAGCCTCCTACAATGAGCAGTTCTTC.

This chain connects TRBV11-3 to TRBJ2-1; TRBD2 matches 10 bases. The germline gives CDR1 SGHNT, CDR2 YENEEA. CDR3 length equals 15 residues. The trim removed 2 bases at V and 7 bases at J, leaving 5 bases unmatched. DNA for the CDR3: TGTGCCAGCAGCTTACTAGCGGGAGTGGGGAATGAGCAGTTCTTC. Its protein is CASSLLAGVGNEQFF.

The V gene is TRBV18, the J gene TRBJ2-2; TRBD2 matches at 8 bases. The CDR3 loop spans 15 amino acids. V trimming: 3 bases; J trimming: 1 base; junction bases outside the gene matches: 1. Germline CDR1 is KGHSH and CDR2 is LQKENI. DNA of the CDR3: TGTGCCAGCTCACCCGCGGGAGGGAACACCGGGGAGCTGTTTTTT. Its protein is CASSPAGGNTGELFF.

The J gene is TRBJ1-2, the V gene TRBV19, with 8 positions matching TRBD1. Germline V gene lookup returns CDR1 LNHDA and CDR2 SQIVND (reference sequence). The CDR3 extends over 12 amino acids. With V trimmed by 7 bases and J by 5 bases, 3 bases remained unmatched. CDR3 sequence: CASTHRGYGYTF. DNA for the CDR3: TGTGCCAGTACCCACAGGGGGTATGGCTACACCTTC.

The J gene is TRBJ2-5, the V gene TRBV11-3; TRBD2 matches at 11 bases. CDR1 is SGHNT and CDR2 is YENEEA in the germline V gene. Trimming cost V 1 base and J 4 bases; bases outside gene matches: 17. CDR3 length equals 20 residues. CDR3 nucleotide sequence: TGTGCCAGCAGCTTAGTGCAAAAGGGACTAGCGGAACCCATGGGAGAGACCCAGTACTTC. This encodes CASSLVQKGLAEPMGETQYF.

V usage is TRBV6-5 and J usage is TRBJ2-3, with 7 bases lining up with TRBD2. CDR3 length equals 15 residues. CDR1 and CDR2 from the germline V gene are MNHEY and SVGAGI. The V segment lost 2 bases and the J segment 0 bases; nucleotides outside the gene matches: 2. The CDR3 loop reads CASSYGTTSTDTQYF. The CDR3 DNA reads TGTGCCAGCAGTTACGGGACTACCAGCACAGATACGCAGTATTTT.

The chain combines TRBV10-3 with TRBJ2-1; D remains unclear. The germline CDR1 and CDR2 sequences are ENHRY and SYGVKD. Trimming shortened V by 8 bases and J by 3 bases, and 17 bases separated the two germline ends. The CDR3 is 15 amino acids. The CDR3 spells CAIAAERFDYNEQFF. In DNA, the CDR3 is TGTGCCATCGCGGCAGAACGATTTGACTACAATGAGCAGTTCTTC.

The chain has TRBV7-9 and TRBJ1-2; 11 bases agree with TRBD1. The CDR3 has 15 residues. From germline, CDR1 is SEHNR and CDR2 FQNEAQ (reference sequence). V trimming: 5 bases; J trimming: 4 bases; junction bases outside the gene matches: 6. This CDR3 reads CASSPGQGGFYGYTF. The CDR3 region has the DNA TGTGCCAGCAGCCCGGGACAGGGGGGTTTCTATGGCTACACCTTC. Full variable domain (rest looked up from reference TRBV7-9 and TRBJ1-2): DTGVSQNPRHKITKRGQNVTFRCDPISEHNRLYWYRQTLGQGPEFLTYFQNEAQLEKSRLLSDRFSAERPKGSFSTLEIQRTEQGDSAMYLCASSPGQGGFYGYTFGSGTRLTVV.

The CDR3 here is CASSLRKRRTEQFF. As DNA, the CDR3 is TGTGCCAGCAGTTTACGTAAGCGGAGGACTGAGCAGTTCTTC. The chain couples TRBV28 to TRBJ2-1; tentative D call: TRBD2 (5 bases). CDR1 and CDR2 (germline): MDHEN, SYDVKM. Trimming took off 2 bases at V and 9 bases at J, with 14 bases between the two ends. This CDR3 comprises 14 residues. The full variable domain, its missing parts supplied by reference TRBV28 and TRBJ2-1, is DVKVTQSSRYLVKRTGEKVFLECVQDMDHENMFWYRQDPGLGLRLIYFSYDVKMKEKGDIPEGYSVSREKKERFSLILESASTNQTSMYLCASSLRKRRTEQFFGPGTRLTVL.